This passage covers 27 T cell receptor delta chains from one sample sequenced in a study of gamma-delta T cells after stem cell transplantation. TCRdb fed the RT-PCR reads to CATT. The profile shows about 2,400 delta-chain clones, roughly 19% of them singletons. Input material: gamma-delta T cells. These receptors all stem from a human donor. It is not recorded whose cells these are; they may come from a transplant donor.

Turning to this clone: This sample also contains other DNA sequences that code for the same CDR3. The chain carries TRDV2 and TRDJ3; 10 bases line up with TRDD3. Germline CDR1 and CDR2: GEAIGNYY and EKD. The junction had 4 bases not matched to a gene; V was cut back by 0 bases and J by 6 bases. This CDR3 spans 17 amino acids. In DNA form, the CDR3 reads TGTGCCTGTGACACCGTACTGGGGGATTCGGACACCCGACAGATGTTTTTC. Amino acids: CACDTVLGDSDTRQMFF.

This clone occurred a few times. Other DNA sequences within the sample encode an identical CDR3. This chain connects TRDV1 to TRDJ1; the match to TRDD3 covers 8 bases. CDR1 is TSWWSYY, CDR2 QGS, per germline. Trimming at V came to 2 bases and at J to 0 bases, leaving 29 bases not matched to a gene. The CDR3 totals 24 residues. CDR3 loop: CALGELTLVLHYWGPPPYTDKLIF. The DNA for the CDR3 is TGTGCTCTTGGGGAATTAACGCTCGTCCTACACTACTGGGGGCCGCCCCCGTACACCGATAAACTCATCTTT.

For this clone: TCRdb's protein, taken from a much larger clone, differs from this DNA's translation at residue 15, likely owing to a read error; the protein displayed comes from the DNA. DNA of the CDR3: TGTGCTCTTGGACCCCTGGCCCTATTCGGCACCGATAAACTCACCTTT. This translates into CALGPLALFGTDKLTF. The rearrangement links TRDV1 to TRDJ1; D ambiguous. This CDR3 contains 16 residues. In germline, CDR1 is TSWWSYY, CDR2 QGS.

This clone was found a few times. CDR3 residues: CACDTGGGYATDKLIF. The CDR3 region has the DNA TGTGCCTGTGACACCGGCGGGGGATACGCGACCGATAAACTCATCTTT. The rearrangement joins TRDV2 to TRDJ1; 10 bases line up with TRDD3. The J segment lost 2 bases and the V segment lost 0 bases, leaving 5 bases of the junction unmatched. Germline V gene data show CDR1 as GEAIGNYY and CDR2 as EKD. The CDR3 extends over 16 amino acids.

The V and J genes are TRDV2 and TRDJ3, with 7 positions matching TRDD3. This CDR3 is 24 amino acids long. CDR1 and CDR2 from the germline V gene are GEAIGNYY and EKD. V was pared by 1 base and J by 0 bases, with 23 bases of the junction left unmatched. CDR3 residues: CACDTQNTWGPRQHSSWDTRQMFF. The CDR3 DNA reads TGTGCCTGTGACACACAGAATACCTGGGGGCCCCGACAACACAGCTCCTGGGACACCCGACAGATGTTTTTC.

This clone is termed medium-sized. The rearrangement links TRDV2 to TRDJ1, with D unresolved. The germline V and J ends were trimmed by 1 base and 1 base, with 12 bases remaining between them. The CDR3 covers 15 residues. Germline values: CDR1 GEAIGNYY, CDR2 EKD. The CDR3 here is CACDTVLRRTDKLIF. CDR3 DNA: TGTGCCTGTGACACAGTACTGAGACGCACCGATAAACTCATCTTT.

The genes are TRDV2 and TRDJ1, with 7 bases that match TRDD2. The CDR3 extends over 20 amino acids. CDR1 is GEAIGNYY, CDR2 EKD, per germline. V was clipped by 2 bases and J by 0 bases; unmatched bases: 20. CDR3 DNA sequence: TGTGCCTGTGACATTCCTACGTTTACTGTGGGAAACTTTTACACCGATAAACTCATCTTT. Residues: CACDIPTFTVGNFYTDKLIF.

By share, this clone counts as large. The chain employs TRDV2 and TRDJ1; TRDD3 agrees at 9 bases. This CDR3 comprises 17 residues. Germline V gene lookup returns CDR1 GEAIGNYY and CDR2 EKD. Germline trimming cut 2 bases from V and 0 bases from J; bases unmatched to any gene: 9. This chain's CDR3 is CACDSLGDRKYTDKLIF. DNA of the CDR3: TGTGCCTGTGACAGTCTGGGGGATCGTAAGTACACCGATAAACTCATCTTT.

This clone was recorded only once. This sequence may be a read error, since a much larger clone differs from it by one base. The identical CDR3 is also encoded by other nucleotide sequences in the sample. The rearrangement links TRDV1 to TRDJ1; D is perhaps TRDD3 (10 bases). Germline CDR1 TSWWSYY, CDR2 QGS. The CDR3 is made up of 25 amino acids. In DNA, the CDR3 is TGTGCTCTAGGGGACCTCGGACCTTCCTACCGGGGGATACGCTACCGCAACCAGTACACCGATAAACTCATCTTT. Its protein is CALGDLGPSYRGIRYRNQYTDKLIF.

Sample share makes this clone medium-sized (0.01 to 0.1%). The chain employs TRDV1 and TRDJ1; tentatively, D is TRDD3 (6 bases). This CDR3 has 20 amino acids. Trimming stripped 1 base from V and 3 bases from J, with 27 bases between. Per the germline V gene, CDR1 is TSWWSYY and CDR2 is QGS. The CDR3 sequence is CALGEPIPLVGYPHPDKLIF. The CDR3 DNA reads TGTGCTCTTGGGGAACCCATTCCCTTAGTGGGATATCCCCACCCCGATAAACTCATCTTT.

This clone was picked up a small number of times. The chain carries TRDV1 and TRDJ1; 8 positions match TRDD3. The length of the CDR3 is 18 residues. The V gene end was trimmed by 5 bases and the J gene end by 0 bases; junction bases not matched to a gene: 14. Germline values: CDR1 TSWWSYY, CDR2 QGS. Written as DNA, the CDR3 is TGTGCTCTTGGGTCCGCCTTCCCCTTCTGGGGGAACACCGATAAACTCATCTTT. It is translated as CALGSAFPFWGNTDKLIF.

Sample share makes this clone large. A far larger clone lies a single base away; this is likely a read error. The rearrangement uses TRDV2 and TRDJ1; 12 nucleotides align to TRDD3. The CDR3 extends over 18 amino acids. Germline CDR1 and CDR2: GEAIGNYY and EKD. V lost 0 bases and J lost 4; bases outside the gene matches: 11. Written as DNA, the CDR3 is TGTGCCTGTGACACCCCTCACTGGGGGATACCAATTTACGATAAACTCATCTTT. It codes for CACDTPHWGIPIYDKLIF.

The rearrangement joins TRDV1 to TRDJ1, with 7 bases identical to TRDD3. Germline lookup yields CDR1 TSWWSYY and CDR2 QGS. The junction had 38 bases not matched to a gene; V was cut back by 0 bases and J by 4 bases. This CDR3 is 26 amino acids long. CDR3: CALGELRFEVPPPSLYWGLRGDKLIF. In DNA form, the CDR3 reads TGTGCTCTTGGGGAACTAAGGTTCGAGGTTCCTCCCCCCTCTTTGTACTGGGGACTACGTGGCGATAAACTCATCTTT.

The sample holds a few counts of this clone. Because the CDR3's place on the DNA is in doubt, the DNA is left out and the CDR3 is given as listed by TCRdb. The chain employs TRAV29/DV5 and TRDJ1; the table's D call of TRDD3 was not tested on the DNA. The CDR3 length equals 22 residues, ends included. Germline loops: CDR1 NSMFDY, CDR2 ISSIKDK. CDR3 protein: CSVLLCSKRLLLGDKYTDKLIF.

This clone was counted only a few times. V and J are TRDV2 and TRDJ3; 8 positions agree with TRDD3. The CDR3 totals 18 residues. The germline gives CDR1 GEAIGNYY, CDR2 EKD. V lost 2 bases and J lost 1; bases outside the gene matches: 6. For the CDR3, the DNA is TGTGCCTGTGACATGACTGGGGGCCTTTCCTGGGACACCCGACAGATGTTTTTC. It specifies CACDMTGGLSWDTRQMFF.

J is TRDJ4 and V is TRDV1; 9 positions match TRDD3. The V gene end was trimmed by 3 bases and the J gene end by 0 bases; junction bases not matched to a gene: 23. Germline V CDR1 and CDR2: TSWWSYY, QGS. The CDR3 spans 21 residues. The CDR3 region is CALGDYPFLYWGTTVARPLIF. In DNA, the CDR3 is TGTGCTCTTGGGGACTACCCCTTCCTTTACTGGGGGACGACGGTGGCCAGACCCCTGATCTTT.

By proportion, this clone is large. This chain connects TRDV2 to TRDJ3, with 9 bases that match TRDD3. V was pared by 3 bases and J by 0 bases, with 17 bases of the junction left unmatched. The CDR3 is 22 amino acids. Germline lookup yields CDR1 GEAIGNYY and CDR2 EKD. The CDR3 DNA is TGTGCCTGTGACCCGCCCCCAACAGGGGATACGGGGAGCTCCTGGGACACCCGACAGATGTTTTTC. It codes for CACDPPPTGDTGSSWDTRQMFF.

The chain links TRDV1 to TRDJ1; maybe TRDD3 (7 bases). V shed 5 bases and J shed 4 bases, with 56 bases lying between them. This CDR3 has 28 residues. Per the germline V gene, CDR1 is TSWWSYY and CDR2 is QGS. The DNA for the CDR3 is TGTGCTCTTGGGAATTATCAGCTCCTACCAGTCACAATTCCCCTACCGGCTGGGGGGGGTTTTGGGTACGATAAACTCATCTTT. Translation gives CALGNYQLLPVTIPLPAGGGFGYDKLIF.

This clone was counted a few times. The junction shows a germline mismatch at one end, possibly a read error. Other DNA variants within this sample encode the same CDR3. The chain links TRDV2 to TRDJ1, with 13 bases lining up with TRDD3. The CDR3 length is 23 residues. Germline V gene lookup returns CDR1 GEAIGNYY and CDR2 EKD. The CDR3 loop reads CACDTFTLPLYWGIRVYTDKLIF. CDR3 DNA: TGTGCCTGTGACACGTTCACTCTTCCCTTATACTGGGGGATACGCGTGTACACCGATAAACTCATCTTC.

Concerning this clone: A much larger clone differs by one base, so this may be a read error. In DNA form, the CDR3 reads TGTGCCTGTGACCCCTTCCTACGCGGTCCGTACTGGGGGATACTTCCCTATAGCTCCTGCGACACCCGACAGATGTTTTTC. This encodes CACDPFLRGPYWGILPYSSCDTRQMFF. This rearrangement joins TRDV2 to TRDJ3; 12 nucleotides align to TRDD3. CDR3 length: 27 amino acids. From germline, CDR1 is GEAIGNYY and CDR2 EKD.

This clone showed up just a few times. V gene TRDV1 combines with J gene TRDJ1, with D maybe TRDD2 (5 bases). CDR1 and CDR2 from the germline V gene are TSWWSYY and QGS. Trimming removed 3 bases at V and 0 bases at J, with 20 bases between. The CDR3 covers 18 residues. For the CDR3, the DNA is TGTGCTCTTGGGGAGGATTTCCTGCCCTTACACCACACCGATAAACTCATCTTT. Protein sequence: CALGEDFLPLHHTDKLIF.

This clone has a handful of counts. The rearrangement joins TRDV2 to TRDJ1, with 13 bases that match TRDD3. Trimming at V came to 2 bases and at J to 6 bases, leaving 26 bases not matched to a gene. Germline CDR1 is GEAIGNYY and CDR2 is EKD. The CDR3 consists of 22 residues. The CDR3 DNA reads as TGTGCCTGTGACAACCAGAGGCCTTCCAAACTCTACTGGGGGATACGCCCCCATAAACTCATCTTT. It specifies CACDNQRPSKLYWGIRPHKLIF.

This clone has only a few counts. This chain uses TRDV1 with TRDJ1; TRDD3 matches 12 bases. Unmatched junction bases numbered 41, after V lost 3 bases and J lost 0 bases. The CDR3 is 29 residues long. Germline lookup yields CDR1 TSWWSYY and CDR2 QGS. The CDR3 sequence: CALGELFAFLGDTLGWGTARSVYTDKLIF. The CDR3 DNA reads TGTGCTCTTGGGGAGCTTTTTGCCTTCCTGGGGGATACGCTGGGTTGGGGGACGGCACGCTCGGTGTACACCGATAAACTCATCTTT.

This clone appeared a few times. The V gene is TRDV1, the J gene TRDJ1, with 11 bases matching TRDD3. There are 19 residues in the CDR3. V lost 3 bases, J lost 9 bases, and 21 bases stayed unmatched. The V gene's germline CDR1 is TSWWSYY and CDR2 QGS. As DNA, the CDR3 is TGTGCTCTTGGGGACCCTCCCTCCCTTCACTGGGGGATAACAAATGAACTCATCTTT. Translating gives CALGDPPSLHWGITNELIF.

The chain links TRDV1 to TRDJ1; D call uncertain. V dropped 2 bases and J dropped 3 bases, with 19 bases sitting between them. The CDR3 is made up of 17 amino acids. Per germline, CDR1 TSWWSYY and CDR2 QGS. CDR3 loop: CALGEMVPNLEPDKLIF. CDR3 DNA: TGTGCTCTTGGGGAAATGGTGCCTAACCTGGAGCCCGATAAACTCATCTTT.

V and J are TRDV1 and TRDJ1; 9 nucleotides agree with TRDD2. The CDR3 totals 22 residues. Germline trimming cut 2 bases from V and 0 bases from J; bases unmatched to any gene: 22. Germline loops: CDR1 TSWWSYY, CDR2 QGS. DNA for the CDR3: TGTGCTCTTGGGGAAACTATTCCTTCCTACACCCCCTCGGGGGGATACACCGATAAACTCATCTTT. Residues: CALGETIPSYTPSGGYTDKLIF.

For the V gene the call is TRDV1; the J gene has no call. The CDR3 sequence is 10 residues long. The germline gives CDR1 TSWWSYY, CDR2 QGS. Here the CDR3 reads CALGDYSIYF. The CDR3 bases are TGTGCTCTTGGGGACTACTCTATTTACTTC.